Listed here are 26 T cell receptor beta chains from one sample, sequenced in a study of cytomegalovirus exposure and HLA in healthy donors. Profiled with immunoSEQ multiplex PCR; TCRdb holds only in-frame clones, not every one. Among roughly 330,000 clones listed, roughly 90% were seen once. The sample consisted of PBMCs. The receptors shown here come from a woman in her thirties in good health and CMV-seropositive.

There are a few counts of this clone. The V and J genes are TRBV19 and TRBJ2-1; D is unclear. CDR1 is LNHDA, CDR2 SQIVND, per germline (reference sequence). The CDR3 consists of 11 residues. V was cut by 3 bases and J by 7 bases, with 4 bases left in between. CDR3 region: CASSISNEQFF. CDR3 DNA sequence: TGTGCCAGTAGTATCAGTAATGAGCAGTTCTTC.

The chain is built from TRBV28 and TRBJ1-6; D gene unclear. V was cut by 6 bases and J by 3 bases, with 15 bases left in between. The CDR3 is made up of 16 amino acids. Per germline, CDR1 MDHEN and CDR2 SYDVKM. The CDR3 DNA sequence: TGTGCCAGCAGCCCCCTGACCGGCCTCTATAATTCACCCCTCCACTTT. It translates to CASSPLTGLYNSPLHF.

This clone was recorded only once. V gene TRBV7-2 combines with J gene TRBJ2-2, with unresolved D. Germline loops: CDR1 SGHTA, CDR2 FQGNSA. V was cut by 2 bases and J by 4 bases, with 8 bases left in between. The CDR3 is made up of 14 amino acids. This chain's CDR3 is CASSLSDFTGELFF. The CDR3 DNA reads as TGTGCCAGCAGCTTAAGTGACTTCACCGGGGAGCTGTTTTTT.

V gene TRBV11-1 combines with J gene TRBJ2-3; D not certain. Trimming took off 1 base at V and 0 bases at J, with 8 bases between the two ends. Germline V gene sequence: CDR1 SGHAT, CDR2 FQDESV (reference sequence). This CDR3 is built from 15 residues. The CDR3 here is CASSLVPSSTDTQYF. In nucleotides, the CDR3 is TGTGCCAGCAGCTTAGTACCCTCTAGCACAGATACGCAGTATTTT. Variable domain in full (rest from reference TRBV11-1 and TRBJ2-3): EAEVAQSPRYKITEKSQAVAFWCDPISGHATLYWYRQILGQGPELLVQFQDESVVDDSQLPKDRFSAERLKGVDSTLKIQPAELGDSAMYLCASSLVPSSTDTQYFGPGTRLTVL.

The chain recombines TRBV30 with TRBJ1-2; D is undetermined. The germline gives CDR1 GTSNPN, CDR2 SVGIG (reference sequence). The CDR3 runs 13 residues. The V gene lost 0 bases and the J gene lost 3 bases, with 8 bases spanning the gap. The CDR3 DNA sequence: TGTGCCTGGAGTGTCCAGGTGGACTATGGCTACACCTTC. It translates to CAWSVQVDYGYTF.

The chain is built from TRBV6-1 and TRBJ2-1; no clear D. V lost 6 bases and J lost 2, with 8 bases in between. This CDR3 has 13 residues. Germline-derived CDR1 and CDR2 are MNHNS and SASEGT. DNA for the CDR3: TGTGCCAGCAGCCCGGTCCCCTACAATGAGCAGTTCTTC. Protein sequence: CASSPVPYNEQFF.

This clone appeared once. The chain combines TRBV7-3 with TRBJ2-5; the D is unclear. The CDR3 is 15 amino acids. Germline CDR1 and CDR2: SGHTA and FQGTGA. Trimming took 5 bases from V and 4 from J, leaving 17 bases between them. The CDR3 reads CASSTVGGPRETQYF. The CDR3 bases are TGTGCCAGCAGCACCGTGGGCGGACCAAGAGAGACCCAGTACTTC.

The chain joins TRBV27 to TRBJ2-7; D ambiguous. V lost 1 base, J lost 1 base, and 8 bases lay in between. The CDR3 runs 14 residues. Germline V gene sequence: CDR1 MNHEY, CDR2 SMNVEV (reference sequence). CDR3 loop: CASSLFRDSYEQYF. The CDR3 DNA is TGTGCCAGCAGTTTATTCCGCGATTCCTACGAGCAGTACTTC.

V and J are TRBV9 and TRBJ1-2; D is undetermined. The germline V gene encodes CDR1 SGDLS and CDR2 YYNGEE. CDR3 length: 15 residues. V was pared by 4 bases and J by 2 bases, with 15 bases between. CDR3 bases: TGTGCCAGCAGCCCGATTACGGCAGCCAACTATGGCTACACCTTC. Translation gives CASSPITAANYGYTF.

V usage is TRBV5-6 and J usage is TRBJ1-5; D is undetermined. Germline CDR1 is SGHDT and CDR2 is YYEEEE. Trimming took off 2 bases at V and 8 bases at J, with 8 bases between the two ends. The CDR3 consists of 12 residues. The CDR3 spells CASSFGLEPQHF. Here the CDR3 DNA reads TGTGCCAGCAGCTTTGGTTTGGAGCCCCAGCATTTT.

The chain employs TRBV28 and TRBJ2-7, with 10 bases identical to TRBD1. V shed 5 bases, J shed 2 bases, and the junction held 6 bases outside the gene matches. CDR1 is MDHEN and CDR2 is SYDVKM in the germline V gene. The CDR3 totals 15 residues. The CDR3 region has the DNA TGTGCCAGCAGTGGGACAGGGGATGTGGCCTACGAGCAGTACTTC. Translation gives CASSGTGDVAYEQYF.

The rearrangement links TRBV9 to TRBJ1-4; TRBD1 aligns across 7 bases. The CDR3 extends over 15 amino acids. Germline loops: CDR1 SGDLS, CDR2 YYNGEE. Trimming removed 4 bases from V and 6 bases from J; junction bases left unmatched: 9. CDR3 sequence (DNA): TGTGCCAGCAGCCCCAGGGGCCAGGGGGATGAAAAACTGTTTTTT. Residues: CASSPRGQGDEKLFF. Full variable domain (remainder filled in from reference TRBV9 and TRBJ1-4): DSGVTQTPKHLITATGQRVTLRCSPRSGDLSVYWYQQSLDQGLQFLIQYYNGEERAKGNILERFSAQQFPDLHSELNLSSLELGDSALYFCASSPRGQGDEKLFFGSGTQLSVL.

The genes are TRBV7-9 and TRBJ1-2; D is undetermined. The CDR3 contains 15 residues. The germline CDR1 and CDR2 sequences are SEHNR and FQNEAQ (reference sequence). Trimming stripped 2 bases from V and 4 bases from J, with 14 bases between. CDR3 in amino acids: CASSLLGEGLYGYTF. DNA of the CDR3: TGTGCCAGCAGCTTACTGGGAGAGGGTCTCTATGGCTACACCTTC.

V and J are TRBV21-1 and TRBJ2-7; the table's D gene call, TRBD2, was not cross checked with the DNA. TRBV21-1 is annotated as a pseudogene. This CDR3 is 16 amino acids long. The DNA for the CDR3 is TGTGCCAGCAGCAAACAGAGGCTCAGCGGGACCGCCGAGCAGTACTTC. This translates into CASSKQRLSGTAEQYF.

As to this clone: The same CDR3 also results from other DNA sequences found in this sample. The chain couples TRBV9 to TRBJ1-2, with unresolved D. The germline gives CDR1 SGDLS, CDR2 YYNGEE. This CDR3 is 15 amino acids long. The V and J ends lost 3 bases and 0 bases respectively, with 12 bases between them. The CDR3 is CASSAQTGTNYGYTF. The CDR3 DNA reads as TGTGCCAGCAGCGCACAGACCGGTACTAACTATGGCTACACCTTC. Full variable domain (rest looked up from reference TRBV9 and TRBJ1-2): DSGVTQTPKHLITATGQRVTLRCSPRSGDLSVYWYQQSLDQGLQFLIQYYNGEERAKGNILERFSAQQFPDLHSELNLSSLELGDSALYFCASSAQTGTNYGYTFGSGTRLTVV.

This sequence joins TRBV27 and TRBJ2-7; the D is unclear. CDR1 is MNHEY, CDR2 SMNVEV, per germline (reference sequence). This CDR3 has 14 residues. Trimming pared 3 bases from V and 2 bases from J, leaving 11 bases between. The CDR3 DNA is TGTGCCAGCAGTTTCGTGGCAGGCGCCTACGAGCAGTACTTC. The encoded protein is CASSFVAGAYEQYF.

The chain carries TRBV19 and TRBJ2-6; 12 nucleotides align to TRBD1. The ends lost 5 bases at V and 0 bases at J; junction bases unmatched: 5. The CDR3 is 18 residues long. The germline V gene encodes CDR1 LNHDA and CDR2 SQIVND (reference sequence). In nucleotides, the CDR3 is TGTGCCAGTAGTCGAGGGACAGGGGGCGACTCTGGGGCCAACGTCCTGACTTTC. This encodes CASSRGTGGDSGANVLTF. Together with reference TRBV19 and TRBJ2-6, the CDR3 gives the full variable domain: DGGITQSPKYLFRKEGQNVTLSCEQNLNHDAMYWYRQDPGQGLRLIYYSQIVNDFQKGDIAEGYSVSREKKESFPLTVTSAQKNPTAFYLCASSRGTGGDSGANVLTFGAGSRLTVL.

The chain couples TRBV6-5 to TRBJ1-1; D is perhaps TRBD1 (5 bases). The germline CDR1 and CDR2 sequences are MNHEY and SVGAGI. This CDR3 comprises 14 residues. V was pared by 2 bases and J by 3 bases, with 10 bases between. CDR3 in amino acids: CASSYGAGYTEAFF. The CDR3 coding sequence is TGTGCCAGCAGTTACGGGGCAGGGTACACTGAAGCTTTCTTT.

This chain connects TRBV4-2 to TRBJ2-1; D unclear. The CDR3 sequence is 14 residues long. The germline CDR1 and CDR2 sequences are LGHNA and YNFKEQ. V was pared by 5 bases and J by 0 bases, with 8 bases between. The CDR3, as DNA: TGTGCCAGCAGCGTCCTGAGCTCCTACAATGAGCAGTTCTTC. The encoded protein is CASSVLSSYNEQFF.

The chain couples TRBV2 to TRBJ2-7, with 8 nucleotides matching TRBD1. With V trimmed by 7 bases and J by 0 bases, 8 bases remained unmatched. The CDR3 has 15 residues. CDR1 is SNHLY and CDR2 is FYNNEI in the germline V gene. This CDR3 is CASTLGQGPSYEQYF. The DNA for the CDR3 is TGTGCCAGCACACTAGGACAGGGACCCTCCTACGAGCAGTACTTC.

The rearrangement joins TRBV27 to TRBJ2-2; weak D call: TRBD1 (6 bases). V lost 11 bases and J 1 base, leaving 11 bases between the germline ends. Per the germline V gene, CDR1 is MNHEY and CDR2 is SMNVEV (reference sequence). The CDR3 has 13 amino acids. CDR3 loop: CAVLQGNTGELFF. The CDR3 DNA sequence: TGTGCCGTACTACAGGGGAACACCGGGGAGCTGTTTTTT.

The rearrangement uses TRBV5-8 and TRBJ1-4; D is perhaps TRBD1 (5 bases). The CDR3 totals 13 residues. Germline values: CDR1 SGHTS, CDR2 YDEGEE. Deletions cut 1 base from V and 8 bases from J, with 9 bases between. CDR3 coding DNA: TGTGCCAGCAGCTTGTGGGGCGGAGAAAAACTGTTTTTT. It translates to CASSLWGGEKLFF.

The V and J genes are TRBV7-2 and TRBJ2-7; 9 nucleotides match TRBD1. J lost 3 bases, V lost 0 bases, and 9 bases had no gene match. This CDR3 has 17 residues. Germline lookup yields CDR1 SGHTA and CDR2 FQGNSA. The CDR3 DNA reads as TGTGCCAGCAGCTTAGCCCTGCCCGGGACAGGGCTCTACGAGCAGTACTTC. It translates to CASSLALPGTGLYEQYF.

Of note for this clone: This may be a read error: a much more frequent sequence differs by one nucleotide. This chain connects TRBV7-9 to TRBJ2-7; D uncertain. The CDR3 consists of 12 residues. The V gene lost 5 bases and the J gene lost 2 bases, with 7 bases spanning the gap. Germline CDR1 and CDR2: SEHNR and FQNEAQ (reference sequence). The chain's CDR3 is CASSPSTYEQYF. Here the CDR3 DNA reads TGTGCCAGCAGCCCCTCGACCTACGAGCAGTACTTC. Variable domain in full (rest from reference TRBV7-9 and TRBJ2-7): DTGVSQNPRHKITKRGQNVTFRCDPISEHNRLYWYRQTLGQGPEFLTYFQNEAQLEKSRLLSDRFSAERPKGSFSTLEIQRTEQGDSAMYLCASSPSTYEQYFGPGTRLTVT.

The count of this clone is one. The CDR3 coding sequence is TGTGCCAGCAGCACCGGGACAGGGGCTTGGAATAATTCACCCCTCCACTTT. As protein: CASSTGTGAWNNSPLHF. The chain couples TRBV7-9 to TRBJ1-6, with 10 bases identical to TRBD1. The germline V gene encodes CDR1 SEHNR and CDR2 FQNEAQ (reference sequence). CDR3 length: 17 residues. Trimming at V came to 5 bases and at J to 5 bases, leaving 9 bases not matched to a gene.

This chain connects TRBV6-5 to TRBJ1-1; D is ambiguous. V was shortened by 4 bases and J by 1 base, with 7 bases between the two germline ends. Germline V gene data show CDR1 as MNHEY and CDR2 as SVGAGI. This CDR3 spans 13 amino acids. The CDR3 reads CASSLGWNTEAFF. Written as DNA, the CDR3 is TGTGCCAGCAGTTTAGGGTGGAACACTGAAGCTTTCTTT.